Below, one T cell receptor (beta chain) is given with its context. Its recognized antigen is unknown. No qualities accompany the bases; no much larger clone lies one base away. Trimming leaves V shorter by 10 bases and J shorter by 3 bases, with the junction holding 15 bases beyond the gene matches. CDR1 KGHDR and CDR2 SFDVKD are derived from the germline V gene. The CDR3 measures 16 amino acids from cysteine to phenylalanine. The entry retains the CDR3 DNA only, 48 bases that are in frame from base 1. This record belongs to a study of blood T cell repertoires in COVID-19 (dated by TCRdb to about 2020). About the investigation overall: Collaborator samples came from the United States, Italy and Spain and covered acute and convalescent phases of COVID-19. The prospective study material was composed of cDNA or gDNA derived from T cells, B-cell-depleted T cells, or PBMCs. The dataset comprised deeply sampled blood TCRbeta repertoires from subjects exposed to, actively infected with, or recovered from COVID-19. The repertoires were released in a freely available public database meant as a resource for research on the immune response to SARS-CoV-2. Samples were obtained from the ongoing ImmuneRACE study (first 160 participants) and from 1,254 subjects provided by 6 global collaborators. A de-identified subject ID, COVID-19 status, age in years and sex were almost always included in the sample metadata. HLA class I and class II types, where available, came from metadata supplied by the sample provider rather than from assay-based typing.

Study-level results and caveats: The amount of clinical and demographic metadata varied by source and participant and was provided uncurated.

Whole blood was collected in K2EDTA tubes by collaborating institutions according to the institutions' own protocols. For TCRbeta analysis, collaborators shipped samples as frozen whole blood, isolated PBMCs, or DNA extracted from either of those sample types. TCRbeta CDR3 regions were amplified from genomic DNA using the immunoSEQ Assay, a bias-controlled multiplex PCR. In the source study's methods: The number of nucleated cells in each sample was estimated from the amplification of reference gene primers within the assay. To quantify the absolute abundance of each unique TCRbeta CDR3 rearrangement, sequence reads were collapsed and filtered. For each sample, productive Simpson clonality was calculated by taking the square root of Simpson's diversity index across productive rearrangements. Held by TCRdb, this immuneACCESS table contains in-frame sequences only and omits some clones. Under half of the omission traces to an unresolved V gene where checked; the cause of the rest is unknown. V and J calls and clone size are copied from that table; D and trimming were computed from the DNA. This sample holds 200,000 or so clones; around four fifths were observed only once. The biggest ten clones account for 4.5% to 5.5% of the sample.

The sequenced sample was peripheral blood. The V gene is TRBV24-1 and the J gene is TRBJ2-7, with 9 bases aligning to TRBD1. The receptor's source is a woman between 25 and 40 years old with acute or convalescent COVID-19. The nucleotide sequence is given as TGTGCCACTCATCGACTCATACAGGGGGCGTTCTACGAGCAGTACTTC. It encodes CATHRLIQGAFYEQYF.